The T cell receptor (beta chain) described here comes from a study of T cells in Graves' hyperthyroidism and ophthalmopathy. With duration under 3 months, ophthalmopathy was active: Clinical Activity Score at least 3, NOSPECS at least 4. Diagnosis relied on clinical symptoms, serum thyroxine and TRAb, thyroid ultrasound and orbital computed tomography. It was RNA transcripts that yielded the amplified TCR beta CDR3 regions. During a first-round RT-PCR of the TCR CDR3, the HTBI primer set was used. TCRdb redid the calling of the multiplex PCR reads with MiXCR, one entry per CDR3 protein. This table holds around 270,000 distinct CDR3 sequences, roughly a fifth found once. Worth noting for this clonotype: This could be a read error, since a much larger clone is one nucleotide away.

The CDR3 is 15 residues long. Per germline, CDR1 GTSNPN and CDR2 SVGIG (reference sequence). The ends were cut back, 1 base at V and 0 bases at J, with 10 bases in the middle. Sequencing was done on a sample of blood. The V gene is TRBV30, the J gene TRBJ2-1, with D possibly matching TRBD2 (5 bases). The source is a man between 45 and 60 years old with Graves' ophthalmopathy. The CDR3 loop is CAWSGPAASYNEQFF. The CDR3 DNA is TGTGCCTGGAGTGGGCCAGCGGCCTCCTACAATGAGCAGTTCTTC.